The 5 T cell receptor beta chains below all came from one sample that was sequenced in a study of siplizumab effects on memory and regulatory T cells. The method was immunoSEQ multiplex PCR; TCRdb's version includes in-frame clones alone and lacks a portion of them. Of some 100,000 clones listed, around 95% were seen once; the top ten hold over 0.15%. Material: non-Treg CD4+ T cells sorted from blood. Receptors were obtained from a human donor in good health.

The chain links TRBV4-1 to TRBJ2-1, with D perhaps matching TRBD1 or TRBD2 (5 bases each). The CDR3 contains 14 residues. CDR1 and CDR2 from the germline V gene are MGHRA and YSYEKL. V lost 3 bases to trimming and J lost 6 bases, with 12 bases between them. The CDR3 DNA reads as TGCGCCAGCAGCCACCCGGGACGTAGCAATGAGCAGTTCTTC. Translated: CASSHPGRSNEQFF.

The chain employs TRBV28 and TRBJ1-1, with D tentatively TRBD1 (5 bases). CDR1 is MDHEN and CDR2 is SYDVKM in the germline V gene. The CDR3 consists of 15 residues. Trimming removed 1 base from V and 1 base from J, with 10 bases in between. Here the CDR3 DNA reads TGTGCCAGCAGTTTATCCGGGGCAAAGAACACTGAAGCTTTCTTT. Translating it yields CASSLSGAKNTEAFF.

The rearrangement uses TRBV6-5 and TRBJ1-2; D perhaps matches TRBD1 (5 bases). Trimming pared 2 bases from V and 4 bases from J, leaving 8 bases between. The germline gives CDR1 MNHEY, CDR2 SVGAGI. The CDR3 spans 13 residues. For the CDR3, the DNA is TGTGCCAGCAGTTACGGTGGGGCCTATGGCTACACCTTC. This sequence encodes CASSYGGAYGYTF.

The chain has TRBV4-3 and TRBJ1-1; TRBD1 is a possible D gene (5 bases). V lost 4 bases and J lost 4, with 10 bases in between. The CDR3 has 13 residues. CDR1 and CDR2 (germline): LGHNA, YSLEER. CDR3 residues: CASSRGVRTEAFF. The CDR3 DNA follows: TGCGCCAGCAGCCGAGGGGTTCGCACTGAAGCTTTCTTT.

CDR3 DNA: TGCGCCAGCAGTGACGGGGCGGGCTACGAGCAGTACTTC. Its translation is CASSDGAGYEQYF. V usage is TRBV10-1 and J usage is TRBJ2-7, with D possibly being TRBD1 or TRBD2 (5 bases each). The ends were cut back, 3 bases at V and 3 bases at J, with 9 bases in the middle. Germline V gene lookup returns CDR1 WNHNN and CDR2 SYGVQD (reference sequence). The CDR3 is 13 amino acids.